Below, 26 T cell receptor beta chains from the same sample are listed, as sequenced in a study of blood T cell repertoires in COVID-19. Libraries were prepared by immunoSEQ multiplex PCR; TCRdb keeps only in-frame clonotypes and omits some of them. The sample holds about 280,000 clones, roughly 80% seen once. Sequencing was performed on PBMCs or T cells enriched from blood (not recorded which). These TCRs come from a man aged 35-49 years who had been exposed to COVID-19.

The CDR3 spells CASSFGDRGRAEAFF. DNA for the CDR3: TGTGCCAGCAGCTTCGGAGACAGGGGGCGGGCTGAAGCTTTCTTT. The chain recombines TRBV7-2 with TRBJ1-1; 10 bases fit TRBD1. V lost 3 bases and J lost 6; bases outside the gene matches: 7. The CDR3 is 15 amino acids. Germline lookup yields CDR1 SGHTA and CDR2 FQGNSA.

The chain recombines TRBV24-1 with TRBJ2-1, with TRBD2 matching over 15 bases. The length of the CDR3 is 18 residues. CDR1 and CDR2 (germline): KGHDR, SFDVKD. V shed 5 bases and J 8 bases; nucleotides not matched to a gene: 12. CDR3 bases: TGTGCCACCAGTGCCGCGGGACTAGCGGGAGGTCCTCCACATGAGCAGTTCTTC. Translating gives CATSAAGLAGGPPHEQFF.

The gene calls are TRBV14 and TRBJ1-2, with D unclear. The CDR3 consists of 15 residues. Germline V gene data show CDR1 as SGHDN and CDR2 as FVKESK. Between the trimmed V and J ends, which lost 0 bases and 4 bases, there was a span of 12 bases. This chain's CDR3 is CASSQDIWATYGYTF. CDR3 sequence (DNA): TGTGCCAGCAGCCAAGATATTTGGGCAACCTATGGCTACACCTTC.

The rearrangement joins TRBV28 to TRBJ2-5, with 7 positions matching TRBD1. J gave up 7 bases and V 4 bases, and 9 bases lay outside the gene matches. CDR1 is MDHEN and CDR2 is SYDVKM in the germline V gene. CDR3 size: 14 residues. CDR3 region: CASSSGQRTGTQYF. CDR3 in DNA: TGTGCCAGCAGTTCGGGACAGCGGACTGGGACCCAGTACTTC.

This clone was seen only a few times. The chain links TRBV3-1 (or the pseudogene TRBV3-2) to TRBJ2-7; 11 positions agree with TRBD2. Germline V gene lookup returns CDR1 LGHDT and CDR2 YNNKEL (reference sequence). The junction had 5 bases not matched to a gene; V was cut back by 6 bases and J by 1 base. This CDR3 has 15 amino acids. CDR3 bases: TGTGCCAGCAGTCGGACTAGCGGGCCTTCCTACGAGCAGTACTTC. It translates to CASSRTSGPSYEQYF.

The genes are TRBV5-1 and TRBJ2-7; D is uncertain. This CDR3 region has 15 residues. Germline-derived CDR1 and CDR2 are SGHRS and YFSETQ. The V gene lost 0 bases and the J gene lost 2 bases, with 12 bases spanning the gap. The CDR3 DNA is TGCGCCAGCAGCTTGGACGGCAGGCCTCCCTACGAGCAGTACTTC. It is translated as CASSLDGRPPYEQYF.

J is TRBJ2-7 and V is TRBV5-1, with TRBD2 matching 9 bases. This CDR3 has 15 residues. The V gene end was trimmed by 1 base and the J gene end by 0 bases; junction bases not matched to a gene: 2. Germline V lookup: CDR1 SGHRS, CDR2 YFSETQ. The CDR3 spells CASSLTTSGSYEQYF. The CDR3 DNA reads TGCGCCAGCAGCTTGACGACTAGCGGCTCCTACGAGCAGTACTTC.

The chain combines TRBV3-1 (or the pseudogene TRBV3-2) with TRBJ2-2, with 9 bases lining up with TRBD2. V lost 2 bases, J lost 6 bases, and 7 bases stayed unmatched. From germline, CDR1 is LGHDT and CDR2 YNNKEL (reference sequence). CDR3 length equals 16 residues. DNA of the CDR3: TGTGCCAGCAGCCAATACCTAGCGGGGTCGGCCGGGGAGCTGTTTTTT. Translation: CASSQYLAGSAGELFF.

This chain connects TRBV4-2 to TRBJ1-5; unclear D gene. Germline V CDR1 and CDR2: LGHNA, YNFKEQ. Trimming shortened V by 4 bases and J by 7 bases, and 11 bases separated the two germline ends. The CDR3 sequence is 13 residues long. CDR3 region: CASSPGGGQPQHF. The CDR3 coding sequence is TGTGCCAGCAGCCCTGGCGGCGGGCAGCCCCAGCATTTT.

V usage is TRBV16 and J usage is TRBJ1-6, with D perhaps TRBD1 (5 bases). This CDR3 is 17 amino acids long. Per germline, CDR1 KGHSY and CDR2 FQNENV. V lost 4 bases and J lost 6, with 19 bases in between. CDR3 nucleotide sequence: TGTGCCAGCAGCCTTAGAGCACAGGCCAACCTTAATTCACCCCTCCACTTT. It yields the protein CASSLRAQANLNSPLHF.

The sample holds a few counts of this clone. This rearrangement joins TRBV7-9 to TRBJ2-5; D is perhaps TRBD2 (5 bases). The CDR3 consists of 13 residues. Trimming took 7 bases from V and 3 from J, leaving 12 bases between them. Germline values: CDR1 SEHNR, CDR2 FQNEAQ (reference sequence). CDR3 nucleotides: TGTGCCAGCACCAACTCCGGGGAAGAGACCCAGTACTTC. It codes for CASTNSGEETQYF.

The chain uses TRBV3-1 (or the pseudogene TRBV3-2) and TRBJ2-1, with 8 bases fitting TRBD1. Germline trimming cut 4 bases from V and 5 bases from J; bases unmatched to any gene: 4. Per germline, CDR1 LGHDT and CDR2 YNNKEL (reference sequence). This CDR3 is 14 amino acids long. The CDR3 here is CASSRQGTNNEQFF. The CDR3 DNA follows: TGTGCCAGCAGCCGACAGGGGACCAACAATGAGCAGTTCTTC.

V is TRBV27 and J is TRBJ2-7, with a possible D match to TRBD1 (5 bases). The CDR3 spans 16 residues. V lost 5 bases, J lost 4 bases, and 21 bases lay in between. In germline, CDR1 is MNHEY, CDR2 SMNVEV (reference sequence). CDR3 DNA: TGTGCCAGCAGTCCAAAAATGGGGCAGCAGCTTTACGAGCAGTACTTC. This translates into CASSPKMGQQLYEQYF.

This sequence joins TRBV6-5 and TRBJ2-5, with D perhaps matching TRBD1 (5 bases). Germline V CDR1 and CDR2: MNHEY, SVGAGI. Trimming took off 10 bases at V and 5 bases at J, with 23 bases between the two ends. CDR3 length: 15 amino acids. CDR3 residues: CAMVAQDIYTETQYF. The CDR3 region has the DNA TGTGCCATGGTAGCTCAGGACATTTACACGGAGACCCAGTACTTC.

This chain links TRBV20-1 with TRBJ1-2; D is perhaps TRBD1 (5 bases). Trimming shortened V by 3 bases and J by 8 bases, and 16 bases separated the two germline ends. The CDR3 is 13 residues long. CDR1 and CDR2 from the germline V gene are DFQATT and SNEGSKA (reference sequence). CDR3 bases: TGCAGTGCTAGTGGAACAGGTCTTAGCGGCTACACCTTC. Protein sequence: CSASGTGLSGYTF.

This sequence joins TRBV11-3 and TRBJ2-2; 8 bases match TRBD1. The CDR3 extends over 14 amino acids. Germline lookup yields CDR1 SGHNT and CDR2 YENEEA. The ends lost 6 bases at V and 6 bases at J; junction bases unmatched: 6. CDR3 nucleotide sequence: TGTGCCAGCAGAGTCGCAGGGGGCTCCGGGGAGCTGTTTTTT. Its translation: CASRVAGGSGELFF.

The rearrangement links TRBV28 to TRBJ2-3; 7 positions agree with TRBD1. V was clipped by 6 bases and J by 4 bases; unmatched bases: 7. Germline V CDR1 and CDR2: MDHEN, SYDVKM. The length of the CDR3 is 14 residues. CDR3 sequence (DNA): TGTGCCAGCAGAAACAGGGGAGTGGCAGATACGCAGTATTTT. Translating it yields CASRNRGVADTQYF.

V usage is TRBV14 and J usage is TRBJ2-5; 8 bases match TRBD2. This CDR3 comprises 15 residues. V shed 4 bases and J 2 bases; nucleotides not matched to a gene: 6. Germline V gene data show CDR1 as SGHDN and CDR2 as FVKESK. The CDR3 here is CASSPILAGQETQYF. As DNA, the CDR3 is TGTGCCAGCAGCCCGATATTAGCGGGACAAGAGACCCAGTACTTC.

CDR3 sequence: CSAIDRQGFNQPQHF. The CDR3 nucleotides read TGCAGTGCTATTGACCGTCAGGGGTTCAATCAGCCCCAGCATTTT. This chain links TRBV20-1 with TRBJ1-5; possible D gene TRBD1, 6 bases. The CDR3 consists of 15 residues. Trimming took 4 bases from V and 3 from J, leaving 16 bases between them. Germline V gene sequence: CDR1 DFQATT, CDR2 SNEGSKA (reference sequence).

The DNA of the CDR3 is TGCAGCGTTGGGGGGCAGGCGAATGAAGCTTTCTTT. Protein product: CSVGGQANEAFF. The chain carries TRBV29-1 and TRBJ1-1; a weak D match, TRBD1 (6 bases). The CDR3 sequence is 12 residues long. Germline lookup yields CDR1 SQVTM and CDR2 ANQGSEA. V shed 4 bases and J shed 7 bases, with 13 bases lying between them.

This clone was picked up one time. The chain is built from TRBV7-8 and TRBJ2-3; TRBD2 matches 10 bases. This CDR3 is built from 16 residues. The germline V gene encodes CDR1 SGHVS and CDR2 FQNEAQ. The ends lost 2 bases at V and 2 bases at J; junction bases unmatched: 4. Written as DNA, the CDR3 is TGTGCCAGCAGCTTACGGAGCGGGAGGGTCACAGATACGCAGTATTTT. Translation gives CASSLRSGRVTDTQYF.

This chain links TRBV29-1 with TRBJ2-3; 8 bases are shared with TRBD1. Germline V lookup: CDR1 SQVTM, CDR2 ANQGSEA. CDR3 length: 14 amino acids. The trim removed 7 bases at V and 3 bases at J, leaving 9 bases unmatched. The DNA for the CDR3 is TGCAGCGGTGGAAAGGACAGGGTAACAGATACGCAGTATTTT. This codes for CSGGKDRVTDTQYF.

The V and J genes are TRBV5-4 and TRBJ1-2; possibly TRBD1 for D (5 bases). The CDR3 loop spans 16 amino acids. The V end lost 3 bases, the J end lost 7 bases, and 22 bases lay between the germline ends. Germline V gene sequence: CDR1 SGHNT, CDR2 YYREEE (reference sequence). The CDR3 sequence: CASSYAPGEGRGGYTF. Written as DNA, the CDR3 is TGTGCCAGCAGCTACGCACCGGGGGAGGGAAGGGGTGGCTACACCTTC.

The chain couples TRBV11-2 to TRBJ2-7; D gene unclear. This CDR3 comprises 11 residues. The germline V gene has CDR1 SGHAT and CDR2 FQNNGV. Trimming removed 5 bases from V and 6 bases from J, with 8 bases in between. DNA of the CDR3: TGTGCCAGCAGCCTATTCGGCGAGCAGTACTTC. This gives the protein CASSLFGEQYF. The variable domain in full, completed from reference TRBV11-2 and TRBJ2-7, reads EAGVAQSPRYKIIEKRQSVAFWCNPISGHATLYWYQQILGQGPKLLIQFQNNGVVDDSQLPKDRFSAERLKGVDSTLKIQPAKLEDSAVYLCASSLFGEQYFGPGTRLTVT.

CDR3 region: CASSSDRALYGYTF. In DNA, the CDR3 is TGTGCCAGCAGTTCGGACAGGGCTTTGTATGGCTACACCTTC. The chain combines TRBV6-5 with TRBJ1-2; 8 bases match TRBD1. V lost 4 bases to trimming and J lost 5 bases; unmatched junction nucleotides: 6. Germline values: CDR1 MNHEY, CDR2 SVGAGI. The CDR3 consists of 14 residues.

CDR3 region: CATPPAGGSGELFF. The CDR3 region has the DNA TGTGCCACCCCACCAGCGGGAGGTTCCGGGGAGCTGTTTTTT. The chain recombines TRBV7-9 with TRBJ2-2; 9 nucleotides agree with TRBD2. CDR1 and CDR2 from the germline V gene are SEHNR and FQNEAQ (reference sequence). Trimming cost V 10 bases and J 6 bases; bases outside gene matches: 9. This CDR3 contains 14 residues.